The 17 T cell receptor beta chains below all came from one sample that was sequenced in a study of OX40 agonist ivuxolimab in advanced cancers. TCRdb's copy holds only in-frame clones and misses some; the assay was immunoSEQ multiplex PCR. The sample has over 60,000 clones, roughly 83% seen once. The material was CD4+ or CD8+ T cells sorted from blood, obtained in a trial of the OX40 agonist ivuxolimab. Receptors were obtained from an adult with an advanced solid tumor such as melanoma, head and neck, liver or kidney cancer.

V usage is TRBV7-9 and J usage is TRBJ2-1; 9 bases fit TRBD1. The CDR3 totals 14 residues. Germline CDR1 and CDR2: SEHNR and FQNEAQ (reference sequence). Trimming removed 5 bases from V and 8 bases from J; junction bases left unmatched: 7. The CDR3 coding sequence is TGTGCCAGCAGCCTAGGGACAGGGTGGCATGAGCAGTTCTTC. Translated: CASSLGTGWHEQFF.

The chain joins TRBV11-1 to TRBJ1-5, with a possible D match to TRBD1 (5 bases). The V gene lost 2 bases and the J gene lost 2 bases, with 13 bases spanning the gap. In germline, CDR1 is SGHAT, CDR2 FQDESV (reference sequence). CDR3 length: 16 amino acids. The CDR3 region has the DNA TGTGCCAGCAGCTTACCTGGCAGGGAGGGCAATCAGCCCCAGCATTTT. Encoded protein: CASSLPGREGNQPQHF.

This sequence joins TRBV5-1 and TRBJ1-6; unclear D gene. The CDR3 is 15 amino acids. Trimming cost V 2 bases and J 7 bases, with 13 bases left between them. Germline V lookup: CDR1 SGHRS, CDR2 YFSETQ. Written as DNA, the CDR3 is TGCGCCAGCAGCTTTCTGGAAGGTGGAAATTCACCCCTCCACTTT. This encodes CASSFLEGGNSPLHF.

The chain combines TRBV4-2 with TRBJ1-5, with D possibly TRBD1 on 6 matching bases. The germline CDR1 and CDR2 sequences are LGHNA and YNFKEQ. The CDR3 is 16 amino acids. The V end lost 3 bases, the J end lost 1 base, and 13 bases lay between the germline ends. CDR3 in amino acids: CASSQEGTISNQPQHF. CDR3 nucleotides: TGTGCCAGCAGCCAGGAGGGGACAATAAGCAATCAGCCCCAGCATTTT.

V and J are TRBV7-2 and TRBJ2-7; 7 bases agree with TRBD2. The CDR3 runs to 16 residues. Germline lookup yields CDR1 SGHTA and CDR2 FQGNSA. After removal of 4 bases from V and 3 bases from J, the junction contained 12 bases not matched to a gene. The chain's CDR3 is CASSSRLAQEVYEQYF. The CDR3 DNA is TGTGCCAGCAGCTCCCGACTAGCACAAGAGGTCTACGAGCAGTACTTC.

The J gene is TRBJ2-5, the V gene TRBV9; 11 positions match TRBD2. Germline V gene sequence: CDR1 SGDLS, CDR2 YYNGEE. The ends lost 3 bases at V and 5 bases at J; junction bases unmatched: 9. This CDR3 is built from 16 residues. The CDR3 reads CASSELAGGPEETQYF. In nucleotides, the CDR3 is TGTGCCAGCAGCGAGTTAGCGGGGGGGCCGGAGGAGACCCAGTACTTC. The whole variable domain, filled in from reference TRBV9 and TRBJ2-5, reads DSGVTQTPKHLITATGQRVTLRCSPRSGDLSVYWYQQSLDQGLQFLIQYYNGEERAKGNILERFSAQQFPDLHSELNLSSLELGDSALYFCASSELAGGPEETQYFGPGTRLLVL.

The J gene is TRBJ1-6, the V gene TRBV4-3, with D possibly TRBD1 on 6 matching bases. The CDR3 runs 15 residues. Germline V gene data show CDR1 as LGHNA and CDR2 as YSLEER. V shed 0 bases and J shed 6 bases, with 9 bases lying between them. The CDR3 sequence is CASSQEWGLNSPLHF. In DNA form, the CDR3 reads TGCGCCAGCAGCCAAGAGTGGGGGCTTAATTCACCCCTCCACTTT.

The chain employs TRBV19 and TRBJ1-5, with 10 positions matching TRBD1. This CDR3 spans 14 amino acids. Germline values: CDR1 LNHDA, CDR2 SQIVND (reference sequence). J gave up 7 bases and V 5 bases, and 5 bases lay outside the gene matches. The CDR3: CASSAGTGAQPQHF. In DNA, the CDR3 is TGTGCCAGTAGTGCCGGGACAGGGGCACAGCCCCAGCATTTT.

This clone was recorded only once. J is TRBJ1-3 and V is TRBV9; 7 positions agree with TRBD1. Unmatched junction bases numbered 4, after V lost 0 bases and J lost 1 base. This CDR3 is built from 16 residues. In germline, CDR1 is SGDLS, CDR2 YYNGEE. CDR3 in DNA: TGTGCCAGCAGCGTAGGGGGCAGGGGGTCTGGAAACACCATATATTTT. This sequence encodes CASSVGGRGSGNTIYF.

The chain is built from TRBV5-1 and TRBJ2-3, with 8 positions matching TRBD2. Germline CDR1 and CDR2: SGHRS and YFSETQ. There are 13 residues in the CDR3. Trimming at V came to 7 bases and at J to 5 bases, leaving 6 bases not matched to a gene. The CDR3 sequence is CASGPGGLDTQYF. CDR3 DNA: TGCGCCAGCGGACCGGGGGGGTTAGATACGCAGTATTTT.

The chain uses TRBV9 and TRBJ1-4; D may be TRBD1 (5 bases). CDR3 size: 14 residues. Between the trimmed V and J ends, which lost 2 bases and 6 bases, there was a span of 11 bases. In germline, CDR1 is SGDLS, CDR2 YYNGEE. The CDR3 DNA reads as TGTGCCAGCAGCGTCGGATCGACAGATGAAAAACTGTTTTTT. Translating gives CASSVGSTDEKLFF.

This clone is a singleton in its sample. The gene calls are TRBV19 and TRBJ1-1; weak D call: TRBD1 (5 bases). CDR1 is LNHDA and CDR2 is SQIVND in the germline V gene (reference sequence). V lost 4 bases and J 3 bases, leaving 15 bases between the germline ends. This CDR3 is built from 15 residues. Here the CDR3 DNA reads TGTGCCAGTAGTACCTCCGGGACTTGGTACACTGAAGCTTTCTTT. Amino acids: CASSTSGTWYTEAFF.

The J gene is TRBJ1-5, the V gene TRBV28; no reliable D call. The germline gives CDR1 MDHEN, CDR2 SYDVKM. V was clipped by 6 bases and J by 4 bases, with 7 bases between them. This CDR3 region has 12 residues. CDR3 amino acids: CASRGVNQPQHF. CDR3 coding DNA: TGTGCCAGCAGGGGAGTTAATCAGCCCCAGCATTTT. The full variable domain, with the rest looked up from reference TRBV28 and TRBJ1-5, is DVKVTQSSRYLVKRTGEKVFLECVQDMDHENMFWYRQDPGLGLRLIYFSYDVKMKEKGDIPEGYSVSREKKERFSLILESASTNQTSMYLCASRGVNQPQHFGDGTRLSIL.

This chain uses TRBV29-1 with TRBJ1-4, with D hard to call. The ends were cut back, 1 base at V and 8 bases at J, with 5 bases in the middle. The CDR3 length is 11 residues. The germline CDR1 and CDR2 sequences are SQVTM and ANQGSEA. As DNA, the CDR3 is TGCAGCGTTGAAGCCGGGGAAAAACTGTTTTTT. Protein product: CSVEAGEKLFF.

The chain links TRBV28 to TRBJ2-1; D is uncertain. The CDR3 runs 15 residues. V shed 3 bases and J shed 9 bases, with 18 bases lying between them. Germline values: CDR1 MDHEN, CDR2 SYDVKM. As DNA, the CDR3 is TGTGCCAGCAGTTTCTACCTAAAGGGTAGGAGTGAGCAGTTCTTC. It specifies CASSFYLKGRSEQFF.

This chain joins TRBV28 and TRBJ2-7; D possibly uses TRBD1 or TRBD2 (5 bases each). Germline values: CDR1 MDHEN, CDR2 SYDVKM. The CDR3 sequence is 15 residues long. V gave up 1 base and J gave up 2 bases, with 12 bases separating them. CDR3 in DNA: TGTGCCAGCAGTTTATTGGGGACCAACCCCTACGAGCAGTACTTC. Translated, it gives CASSLLGTNPYEQYF.

The gene calls are TRBV30 and TRBJ2-2, with 9 bases that match TRBD2. CDR3 length: 15 residues. Germline CDR1 and CDR2: GTSNPN and SVGIG (reference sequence). With 5 bases clipped from V and 2 bases from J, the junction kept 6 bases outside the gene matches. CDR3 residues: CAWPRLAANTGELFF. In DNA form, the CDR3 reads TGTGCCTGGCCTCGACTAGCGGCCAACACCGGGGAGCTGTTTTTT.